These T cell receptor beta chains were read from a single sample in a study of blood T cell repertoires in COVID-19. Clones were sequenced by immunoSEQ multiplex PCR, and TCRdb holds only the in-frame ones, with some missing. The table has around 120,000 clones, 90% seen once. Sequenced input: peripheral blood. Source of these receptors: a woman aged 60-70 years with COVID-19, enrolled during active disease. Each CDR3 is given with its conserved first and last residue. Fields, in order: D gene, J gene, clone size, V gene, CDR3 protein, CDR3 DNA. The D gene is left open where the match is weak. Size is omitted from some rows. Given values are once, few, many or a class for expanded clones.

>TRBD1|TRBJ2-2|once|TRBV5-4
CASSPAPGGITGELFF
TGTGCCAGCAGCCCAGCCCCAGGGGGAATCACCGGGGAGCTGTTTTTT
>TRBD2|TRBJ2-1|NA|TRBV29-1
CSVEDLRGGNNEQFF
TGCAGCGTTGAAGATCTCCGGGGGGGAAACAATGAGCAGTTCTTC
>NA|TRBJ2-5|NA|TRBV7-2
CASSLAYRARNQETQYF
TGTGCCAGCAGCTTAGCCTACAGGGCTCGAAACCAAGAGACCCAGTACTTC
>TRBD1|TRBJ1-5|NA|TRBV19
CASSPDRVGQPQHF
TGTGCCAGTAGTCCCGACAGGGTAGGTCAGCCCCAGCATTTT
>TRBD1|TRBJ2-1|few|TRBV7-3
CASSLLRTGVTNEQFF
TGTGCCAGCAGCTTATTGCGGACAGGGGTCACCAATGAGCAGTTCTTC
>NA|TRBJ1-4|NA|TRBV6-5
CASSYRGQRNEKLFF
TGTGCCAGCAGTTACCGTGGACAGAGAAATGAAAAACTGTTTTTT
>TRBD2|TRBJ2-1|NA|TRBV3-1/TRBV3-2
CASSQERSGGGYNEQFF
TGTGCCAGCAGCCAAGAGAGGAGCGGGGGGGGCTACAATGAGCAGTTCTTC
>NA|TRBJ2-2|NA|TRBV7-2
CASRIRAGELFF
TGTGCCAGCAGGATACGGGCCGGGGAGCTGTTTTTT
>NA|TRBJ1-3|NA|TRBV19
CASSTALTISGNTIYF
TGTGCCAGTAGTACCGCCCTGACTATCTCTGGAAACACCATATATTTT
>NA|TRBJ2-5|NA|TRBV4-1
CASSRILTGEETQYF
TGCGCCAGCAGCCGTATCTTGACTGGTGAAGAGACCCAGTACTTC
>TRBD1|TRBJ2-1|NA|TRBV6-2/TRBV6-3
CASSPQGVVNNEQFF
TGTGCCAGCAGTCCACAGGGGGTCGTAAACAATGAGCAGTTCTTC
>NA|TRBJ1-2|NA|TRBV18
CASSRPPRMVRHYGYTF
TGTGCCAGCTCACGTCCCCCGCGGATGGTACGGCACTATGGCTACACCTTC
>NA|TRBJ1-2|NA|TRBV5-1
CASSFDTQTGTDGYTF
TGCGCCAGCAGCTTCGATACTCAGACAGGCACGGATGGCTACACCTTC
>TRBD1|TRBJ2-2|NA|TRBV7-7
CASSLVGQANTGELFF
TGTGCTAGCAGCTTAGTGGGACAGGCGAACACCGGGGAGCTGTTTTTT
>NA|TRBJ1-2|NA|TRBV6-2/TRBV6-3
CASSATGYGYTF
TGTGCCAGCAGTGCGACAGGATATGGCTACACCTTC
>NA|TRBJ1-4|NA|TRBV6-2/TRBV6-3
CASSYSGRSARSREFF
TGTGCCAGCAGTTACTCGGGGCGGTCAGCCCGGAGCCGTGAGTTTTTT
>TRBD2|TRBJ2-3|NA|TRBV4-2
CASSRFSEAGATDTQYF
TGTGCCAGCAGCCGCTTTAGTGAAGCGGGGGCAACAGATACGCAGTATTTT
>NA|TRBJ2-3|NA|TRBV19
CASRLGRVITDTQYF
TGTGCCAGTAGGCTTGGCAGGGTAATAACAGATACGCAGTATTTT
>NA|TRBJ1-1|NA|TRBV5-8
CASTRAGVPGEAFF
TGTGCCAGCACCCGCGCGGGGGTCCCGGGTGAAGCTTTCTTT
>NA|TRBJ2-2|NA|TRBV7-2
CASSLDRANTGELFF
TGTGCCAGCAGCTTAGACAGGGCAAACACCGGGGAGCTGTTTTTT
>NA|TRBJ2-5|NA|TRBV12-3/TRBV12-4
CASSLVGETQYF
TGTGCCAGCAGTTTAGTCGGGGAGACCCAGTACTTC
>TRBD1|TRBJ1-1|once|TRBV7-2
CASSLGFRGLGTEAFF
TGTGCCAGCAGCTTAGGGTTCAGGGGGCTGGGCACTGAAGCTTTCTTT